One sample yielded the 31 T cell receptor beta chains listed below, sequenced in a study of vaccination and CD4 T cells after COVID-19. The antigens these receptors bind are not known. Researchers used the Oncomine TCR Beta short-read assay to sequence DNA from cultured CD4+ T cells. TCRdb reanalysed the PCR reads using MiXCR and keeps one entry per CDR3 protein. Of about 26,000 distinct CDR3 sequences listed, 36% are singletons. Time point of the sample: late sampling 161 to 241 days after vaccination in three convalescent patients. As for treatment: roughly 10-day PBMC culture with coronavirus spike peptide pools or control peptides (ViraFEST assay). Here the sequenced sample was CD4+ T cells from blood, cultured in vitro, taken about 7 months after SARS-CoV-2 vaccination. Every receptor here comes from a human donor who had recovered from COVID-19.

This clonotype was observed a handful of times. The chain recombines TRBV4-2 with TRBJ2-7; 11 bases are shared with TRBD1. The CDR3 length is 15 residues. Germline V gene sequence: CDR1 LGHNA, CDR2 YNFKEQ. V dropped 0 bases and J dropped 5; count of bases not matched to a gene: 3. The CDR3 sequence: CASSQEWTGGNEQYF. The CDR3 DNA is TGTGCCAGCAGCCAAGAGTGGACAGGGGGCAACGAGCAGTACTTC.

This clonotype has more than one count but fewer than ten. The J gene is TRBJ1-3, the V gene TRBV19; 7 nucleotides line up with TRBD1. The CDR3 runs to 15 residues. From germline, CDR1 is LNHDA and CDR2 SQIVND (reference sequence). The V and J ends lost 7 bases and 0 bases, in that order; junction bases with no gene match: 6. The CDR3 sequence is CASNPTGYSGNTIYF. The CDR3 DNA is TGTGCCAGTAACCCGACAGGGTACTCTGGAAACACCATATATTTT.

This chain joins TRBV20-1 and TRBJ2-1; 12 bases match TRBD2. The CDR3 extends over 16 amino acids. Per germline, CDR1 DFQATT and CDR2 SNEGSKA (reference sequence). J lost 11 bases, V lost 0 bases, and 11 bases had no gene match. The CDR3 here is CSARDSVLAGGPKQFF. As DNA, the CDR3 is TGCAGTGCTAGAGATTCCGTCCTAGCGGGAGGGCCAAAGCAGTTCTTC.

This chain joins TRBV7-2 and TRBJ2-7; 10 bases fit TRBD2. The germline CDR1 and CDR2 sequences are SGHTA and FQGNSA. The CDR3 covers 15 residues. V dropped 4 bases and J dropped 2; count of bases not matched to a gene: 5. The CDR3: CASSSSGRAPYEQYF. The CDR3 region has the DNA TGTGCCAGCAGCTCGAGCGGGAGGGCTCCCTACGAGCAGTACTTC.

This clonotype appeared a few times. This rearrangement joins TRBV28 to TRBJ1-1; 7 bases align to TRBD1. CDR3 length equals 14 residues. V gave up 6 bases and J gave up 4 bases; unmatched junction bases: 8. Germline CDR1 reads MDHEN; CDR2 reads SYDVKM. The CDR3 loop reads CASRRQGGGTEAFF. The CDR3, as DNA: TGTGCCAGCAGGAGACAGGGAGGCGGCACTGAAGCTTTCTTT. Supplemented by reference TRBV28 and TRBJ1-1, the full variable domain reads DVKVTQSSRYLVKRTGEKVFLECVQDMDHENMFWYRQDPGLGLRLIYFSYDVKMKEKGDIPEGYSVSREKKERFSLILESASTNQTSMYLCASRRQGGGTEAFFGQGTRLTVV.

This clonotype appeared a few times. This chain uses TRBV18 with TRBJ2-5; 7 nucleotides match TRBD1. Germline V lookup: CDR1 KGHSH, CDR2 LQKENI. The junction had 0 bases not matched to a gene; V was cut back by 4 bases and J by 4 bases. The CDR3 extends over 12 amino acids. The CDR3 loop is CASSQGAETQYF. The CDR3 DNA sequence: TGTGCCAGCTCACAGGGGGCAGAGACCCAGTACTTC.

This clonotype has only a few counts. The chain is built from TRBV7-8 and TRBJ2-7; D is ambiguous. The germline V gene has CDR1 SGHVS and CDR2 FQNEAQ. The CDR3 spans 14 residues. Trimming shortened V by 3 bases and J by 4 bases, and 13 bases separated the two germline ends. CDR3 in amino acids: CASSLGTTDYEQYF. The CDR3 coding sequence is TGTGCCAGCAGCTTGGGTACTACAGATTACGAGCAGTACTTC.

V gene TRBV5-1 combines with J gene TRBJ2-7; TRBD1 aligns across 8 bases. Losses at the gene ends were 6 bases for V and 2 bases for J; bases not matched to a gene: 7. Germline V gene data show CDR1 as SGHRS and CDR2 as YFSETQ. The CDR3 spans 14 residues. The chain's CDR3 is CASNTQGGPYEQYF. The CDR3 nucleotides are TGCGCCAGCAACACACAGGGGGGACCCTACGAGCAGTACTTC.

The sample holds a few counts of this clonotype. The chain has TRBV7-9 and TRBJ1-1, with 7 bases aligning to TRBD1. This CDR3 is built from 16 residues. J lost 5 bases, V lost 5 bases, and 14 bases had no gene match. Germline V gene lookup returns CDR1 SEHNR and CDR2 FQNEAQ (reference sequence). CDR3 protein: CASSKRKTGTNTEAFF. The CDR3 bases are TGTGCCAGCAGCAAACGAAAGACAGGGACCAATACTGAAGCTTTCTTT.

This clonotype was detected only a few times. The chain has TRBV28 and TRBJ1-1, with D unresolved. V lost 4 bases, J lost 1 base, and 10 bases lay in between. The germline V gene has CDR1 MDHEN and CDR2 SYDVKM. This CDR3 is 14 amino acids long. The CDR3 DNA follows: TGTGCCAGCAGTTCAGGACGGCCGAACACTGAAGCTTTCTTT. It is translated as CASSSGRPNTEAFF.

Of note for this clonotype: A read error may account for a junction end that differs from germline. The rearrangement uses TRBV7-2 and TRBJ2-2, with D possibly being TRBD2 (6 bases). Germline CDR1 is SGHTA and CDR2 is FQGNSA. This CDR3 has 16 residues. The CDR3 protein is CASSLRFGDSTGGLFF. In nucleotides, the CDR3 is TGTGCCAGCAGCTTAAGGTTCGGGGACTCGACCGGGGGGCTGTTTTTT.

The chain links TRBV20-1 to TRBJ2-1; 8 nucleotides line up with TRBD2. Germline V CDR1 and CDR2: DFQATT, SNEGSKA (reference sequence). Trimming at V came to 1 base and at J to 1 base, leaving 3 bases not matched to a gene. This CDR3 spans 15 amino acids. The CDR3 loop is CSARVAGLSYNEQFF. DNA for the CDR3: TGCAGTGCTAGAGTAGCGGGGTTGTCCTACAATGAGCAGTTCTTC.

CDR3 amino acids: CASSQLAVTGTGLGEQYF. In DNA, the CDR3 is TGTGCCAGCAGCCAGCTCGCCGTAACCGGGACAGGCCTCGGCGAGCAGTACTTC. The chain joins TRBV3-1 to TRBJ2-7; 8 bases fit TRBD1. CDR3 length: 18 residues. The germline gives CDR1 LGHDT, CDR2 YNNKEL (reference sequence). The ends lost 3 bases at V and 6 bases at J; junction bases unmatched: 19.

The gene calls are TRBV20-1 and TRBJ2-5; TRBD1 is a possible D gene (5 bases). The germline gives CDR1 DFQATT, CDR2 SNEGSKA (reference sequence). The CDR3 extends over 12 amino acids. V shed 3 bases and J shed 0 bases, with 5 bases lying between them. In nucleotides, the CDR3 is TGCAGTGCTAGGGACAACCAAGAGACCCAGTACTTC. Protein sequence: CSARDNQETQYF.

The chain couples TRBV11-2 to TRBJ1-2, with D tentatively TRBD1 (5 bases). V lost 2 bases, J lost 8 bases, and 12 bases lay in between. The CDR3 has 13 amino acids. Germline values: CDR1 SGHAT, CDR2 FQNNGV. The CDR3 protein is CASSLQGEYGYTF. The CDR3 DNA follows: TGTGCCAGCAGCTTACAAGGGGAGTACGGCTACACCTTC.

This clonotype was detected a few times. This chain connects TRBV20-1 to TRBJ1-5; D gene uncertain. Germline values: CDR1 DFQATT, CDR2 SNEGSKA (reference sequence). The ends were cut back, 5 bases at V and 0 bases at J, with 8 bases in the middle. The CDR3 runs 13 residues. The CDR3 protein is CSASRGSNQPQHF. The CDR3 coding sequence is TGCAGTGCTTCTCGGGGTAGCAATCAGCCCCAGCATTTT.

The chain is built from TRBV21-1 and TRBJ2-5; the table's D call TRBD1 went unverified against the DNA. TRBV21-1 is shown as a pseudogene. The CDR3 length is 15 residues. CDR3 DNA sequence: TGTGCCAGCAGCAAAGTCGGGACAGATGGAGAGACCCAGTACTTC. This codes for CASSKVGTDGETQYF.

The genes are TRBV2 and TRBJ1-2; tentatively, D is TRBD1 (6 bases). The CDR3 length is 17 residues. V was clipped by 10 bases and J by 4 bases, with 28 bases between them. CDR1 is SNHLY, CDR2 FYNNEI, per germline. CDR3 amino acids: CANRSPGVRGESYGYTF. CDR3 nucleotide sequence: TGTGCCAACAGAAGTCCTGGGGTCAGGGGCGAAAGCTATGGCTACACCTTC.

This chain links TRBV19 with TRBJ2-5; 7 nucleotides align to TRBD1. The CDR3 extends over 16 amino acids. In germline, CDR1 is LNHDA, CDR2 SQIVND (reference sequence). Germline trimming cut 5 bases from V and 5 bases from J; bases unmatched to any gene: 14. The DNA for the CDR3 is TGTGCCAGTAGTGAAGAACGGACAGGTCGATCGGAGACCCAGTACTTC. Protein sequence: CASSEERTGRSETQYF.

This chain links TRBV5-4 with TRBJ2-7, with D perhaps matching TRBD1 (6 bases). Per germline, CDR1 SGHNT and CDR2 YYREEE (reference sequence). The V end was cut by 1 base, the J end by 3 bases, with 14 bases between. The CDR3 has 15 residues. CDR3 amino acids: CASSLRTANLYEQYF. CDR3 coding DNA: TGTGCCAGCAGCTTGCGGACAGCGAATCTCTACGAGCAGTACTTC.

About this clonotype itself: Just one base apart from a much larger clone, this may be a read error. Written as DNA, the CDR3 is TGTGCCAGCAGCTCGGACAGGAGCCCTGTCGGCCAGCAGTATTTT. Encoded protein: CASSSDRSPVGQQYF. The V and J genes are TRBV7-9 and TRBJ2-3; 7 bases are a match to TRBD1. The CDR3 has 15 residues. V lost 4 bases, J lost 11 bases, and 15 bases stayed unmatched. CDR1 is SEHNR, CDR2 FQNEAQ, per germline (reference sequence).

The chain employs TRBV7-3 and TRBJ2-1, with D tentatively TRBD2 (5 bases). From germline, CDR1 is SGHTA and CDR2 FQGTGA. The CDR3 has 13 residues. V gave up 5 bases and J gave up 5 bases, with 10 bases separating them. The CDR3 DNA reads as TGTGCCAGCAGCCGGGGTCTTGACAATGAGCAGTTCTTC. Its translation: CASSRGLDNEQFF.

This clonotype appeared once. The junction shows a germline mismatch at one end, possibly a read error. For the CDR3, the DNA is TGCGCCAGCAGCCAACGAGCGGGAGGGCCCGACCAGCAGTATTTT. Its protein product is CASSQRAGGPDQQYF. The chain couples TRBV5-3 to TRBJ2-3, with 10 bases matching TRBD2. TRBV5-3 is filed as an ORF, its function uncertain. The CDR3 is 15 amino acids.

This clonotype was recorded once. This chain links TRBV28 with TRBJ1-5, with D possibly TRBD1 on 6 matching bases. The length of the CDR3 is 15 residues. Trimming cost V 3 bases and J 3 bases, with 12 bases left between them. Germline values: CDR1 MDHEN, CDR2 SYDVKM. The CDR3 DNA is TGTGCCAGCAGTTTTACCACAGGGCTCAATCAGCCCCAGCATTTT. It translates to CASSFTTGLNQPQHF.

The chain couples TRBV2 to TRBJ2-3, with D uncertain. This CDR3 comprises 12 residues. The germline gives CDR1 SNHLY, CDR2 FYNNEI. The V gene lost 5 bases and the J gene lost 4 bases, with 7 bases spanning the gap. CDR3: CASSRSADTQYF. The CDR3 nucleotides read TGTGCCAGCAGTCGGAGCGCAGATACGCAGTATTTT.

The rearrangement uses TRBV7-8 and TRBJ2-5, with 10 bases aligning to TRBD2. V gave up 0 bases and J gave up 4 bases; unmatched junction bases: 2. This CDR3 region has 15 residues. The germline V gene has CDR1 SGHVS and CDR2 FQNEAQ. The CDR3 region is CASSLARLAGETQYF. The CDR3, as DNA: TGTGCCAGCAGCTTAGCTAGACTAGCGGGAGAGACCCAGTACTTC.

Only a few counts were recorded for this clonotype. The V call is TRBV5-4, the J call TRBJ2-7; 8 bases fit TRBD2. The CDR3 contains 15 residues. Germline lookup yields CDR1 SGHNT and CDR2 YYREEE (reference sequence). V lost 0 bases and J lost 4; bases outside the gene matches: 6. The chain's CDR3 is CASSLASGSIYEQYF. CDR3 sequence (DNA): TGTGCCAGCAGCTTGGCCAGCGGGAGCATTTACGAGCAGTACTTC.

The chain recombines TRBV7-9 with TRBJ1-2; D remains ambiguous. The V gene's germline CDR1 is SEHNR and CDR2 FQNEAQ (reference sequence). This CDR3 comprises 12 residues. V lost 2 bases to trimming and J lost 4 bases, with 5 bases between them. CDR3 DNA sequence: TGTGCCAGCAGCTTAACCGTCTATGGCTACACCTTC. It encodes CASSLTVYGYTF.

CDR3 region: CSARPGTSGSSGGWFF. The CDR3 DNA follows: TGCAGTGCGCGACCCGGGACTAGCGGGAGTTCGGGTGGGTGGTTCTTC. The gene calls are TRBV20-1 and TRBJ2-1, with 14 bases that match TRBD2. Germline V gives CDR1 DFQATT, CDR2 SNEGSKA (reference sequence). Losses at the gene ends were 6 bases for V and 15 bases for J; bases not matched to a gene: 19. The CDR3 loop spans 16 amino acids.

By proportion, this clonotype is medium-sized. This chain connects TRBV7-8 to TRBJ2-2; D may correspond to TRBD1 or TRBD2 (7 bases each). The CDR3 runs to 16 residues. CDR1 SGHVS and CDR2 FQNEAQ come from the germline V gene. The V gene lost 2 bases and the J gene lost 1 base, with 11 bases spanning the gap. The CDR3 is CASSLRRGGNTGELFF. Here the CDR3 DNA reads TGTGCCAGCAGCTTACGCAGGGGGGGGAACACCGGGGAGCTGTTTTTT.

This clonotype was seen a few times. V usage is TRBV6-2 or TRBV6-3 and J usage is TRBJ2-3, with a possible D match to TRBD1 (5 bases). Germline CDR1 and CDR2: MNHEY and SVGEGT. The CDR3 spans 13 residues. With 5 bases removed from V and 1 base from J, the gap between germline ends came to 7 bases. CDR3 sequence (DNA): TGTGCCAGCAGTGGGGCGGGCACAGATACGCAGTATTTT. Translating it yields CASSGAGTDTQYF.